The text below deals with one T cell receptor beta chain. This record comes from a study of blood T cell repertoires in COVID-19. Study as a whole: Some COVID-19 samples were acute and others convalescent; all came from the United States, Italy and Spain. PBMCs, B-cell-depleted T cells, or T cells were the source of the cDNA or gDNA that made up the material.

TCRdb keeps only in-frame clones here, not all; method: immunoSEQ multiplex PCR. Among 100,000 to 150,000 clones, roughly three quarters were seen once, and the ten largest hold 6.5% to 9%. The CDR3 is 14 amino acids. V was trimmed by 3 bases and J by 1 base, leaving 8 bases between them. Germline loops: CDR1 KGHDR, CDR2 SFDVKD. The chain combines TRBV24-1 with TRBJ1-1; D ambiguous. The sample was peripheral blood. This clonotype was sampled from a human donor in a cohort sampled during active COVID-19. The CDR3 bases are TGTGCCACCAGTGATAGTAGTAGGAACACTGAAGCTTTCTTT. Residues: CATSDSSRNTEAFF.